This is a list of T cell receptor beta chains from one sample in a study of T-cell memory formation after mild COVID-19. TCRdb fed the 5' RACE reads into MiXCR, producing one record per CDR3 protein. The sample yields about 610,000 distinct CDR3 sequences, 15% to 20% seen once. Material: PBMCs or a T cell subset sorted from them (not recorded which). These receptors all come from an adult woman who had mild COVID-19 (a few samples of this study predate the infection). Cell type and time point are not known. CDR3s include the opening cysteine and the closing phenylalanine or tryptophan.

TRBJ2-7,TRBV4-1,CASSQEKRTGGYEQYF
TRBJ2-2,TRBV27,CASSRGVNTGELFF
TRBJ2-7,TRBV6-2/TRBV6-3,CASSFGTADTYEQYF
TRBJ1-5,TRBV12-3/TRBV12-4,CASSPTNGNQPQHF
TRBJ1-2,TRBV5-6,CASSLGPELYGYTF
TRBJ1-2,TRBV6-5,CASRFRGPNYGYTF
TRBJ2-5,TRBV29-1,CSVEDRFIQETKYF
TRBJ2-3,TRBV29-1,CSVEGSGATDTQYF
TRBJ2-3,TRBV6-1,CASSEAAGGPDTQYF
TRBJ2-7,TRBV5-1,CASSLEAGGPFEQYF
TRBJ1-4,TRBV4-1,CASSQGGIIDEKLFF
TRBJ2-2,TRBV7-2,CASSFRSNTGELFF
TRBJ1-5,TRBV20-1,CSAWRDPNQPQHF
TRBJ2-1,TRBV24-1,CATSSLNEQFF
TRBJ2-5,TRBV5-1,CASSFFGETQYF
TRBJ2-3,TRBV5-1,CASRFGLATDTQYF
TRBJ1-1,TRBV6-4,CASSDRRGDEAFF
TRBJ2-7,TRBV5-1,CASSPSPRADEQYF
TRBJ2-7,TRBV6-1,CASSDPGTGRPYEQYF
TRBJ2-5,TRBV4-2,CASSEDGGNQETQYF
TRBJ2-7,TRBV20-1,CSARGLAGGPYEQYF
TRBJ1-2,TRBV6-5,CASSPGGKEVRGYTF
TRBJ2-3,TRBV6-6,CASCGVGPADTQYF
TRBJ2-7,TRBV3-1,CASSQVSGNPYEQYF
TRBJ1-1,TRBV13,CASSPVARWDMNTEAFF
TRBJ2-1,TRBV24-1,CATSEGGTSGYNEQFF
TRBJ2-3,TRBV20-1,CSARTGAADTQYF
TRBJ2-3,TRBV20-1,CSARDPGLAFTDTQYF
TRBJ1-2,TRBV7-3,CASSLSTGANSGYTF
TRBJ1-2,TRBV7-9,CASSLRANPKNGYGYTF
TRBJ1-1,TRBV7-9,CASSLAGRGRLNTEAFF
TRBJ2-1,TRBV19,CASRGSGSYEQFF
TRBJ1-1,TRBV19,CASSSLVPGQGEAFF
TRBJ1-5,TRBV7-2,CASSLGGRQPQHF
TRBJ2-3,TRBV3-1,CASSPPNSHLEDTQYF
TRBJ1-2,TRBV27,CASSLAFGTLNYGYTF
TRBJ2-2,TRBV19,CASSIVGPTNTGELFF
TRBJ2-2,TRBV7-2,CASSFTGTSAIGELFF
TRBJ2-7,TRBV30,CAWSGLGGTLVYEQYF
TRBJ2-2,TRBV19,CASRGSDLGPGELFF
TRBJ1-2,TRBV6-5,CASSYSTGADYGYTF
TRBJ2-3,TRBV15,CATSKGRGNTDTQYF
TRBJ2-3,TRBV4-1,CASSQGALKRANTDTQYF
TRBJ2-3,TRBV6-6,CASSYSQGGGTDTQYF
TRBJ1-5,TRBV25-1,CASQIGRQPQHF
TRBJ1-5,TRBV7-9,CASSLAPQNQPQHF
TRBJ2-7,TRBV7-9,CASSLGSFDYEQYF
TRBJ2-7,TRBV7-9,CASSPIPVGESYYEQYF
TRBJ2-3,TRBV12-3/TRBV12-4,CASSRTSGTDTQYF
TRBJ2-7,TRBV5-5,CASSAVAPYEQYF
TRBJ1-3,TRBV5-1,CASSPRDSIYSGNTIYF
TRBJ1-5,TRBV18,CASSVGQGIHQPQHF
TRBJ1-4,TRBV29-1,CSVPTGGNEKLFF
TRBJ2-7,TRBV12-3/TRBV12-4,CASSFRTSGATYEQYF